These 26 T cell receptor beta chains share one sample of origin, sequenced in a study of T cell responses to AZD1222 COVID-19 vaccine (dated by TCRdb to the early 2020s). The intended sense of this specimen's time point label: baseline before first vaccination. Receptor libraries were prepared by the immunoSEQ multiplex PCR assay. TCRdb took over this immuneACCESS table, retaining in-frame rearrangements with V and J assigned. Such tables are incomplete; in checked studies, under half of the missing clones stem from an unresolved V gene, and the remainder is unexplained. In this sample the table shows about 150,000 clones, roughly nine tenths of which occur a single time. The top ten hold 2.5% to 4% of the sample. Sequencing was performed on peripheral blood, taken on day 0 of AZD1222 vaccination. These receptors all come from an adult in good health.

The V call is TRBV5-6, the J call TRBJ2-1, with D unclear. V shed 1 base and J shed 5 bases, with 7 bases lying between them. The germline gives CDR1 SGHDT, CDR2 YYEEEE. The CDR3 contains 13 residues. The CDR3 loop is CASSLQLNNEQFF. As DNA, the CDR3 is TGTGCCAGCAGCTTGCAGCTCAACAATGAGCAGTTCTTC.

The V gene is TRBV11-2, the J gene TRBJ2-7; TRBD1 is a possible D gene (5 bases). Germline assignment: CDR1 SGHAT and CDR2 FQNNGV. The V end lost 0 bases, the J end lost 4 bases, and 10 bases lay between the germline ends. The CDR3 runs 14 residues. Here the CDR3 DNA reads TGTGCCAGCAGCTTAGAAAGGGGAACGTACGAGCAGTACTTC. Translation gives CASSLERGTYEQYF.

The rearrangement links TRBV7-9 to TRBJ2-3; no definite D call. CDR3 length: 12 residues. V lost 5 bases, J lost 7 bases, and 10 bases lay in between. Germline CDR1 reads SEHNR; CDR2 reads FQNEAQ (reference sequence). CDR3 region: CASSPQANTQYF. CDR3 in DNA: TGTGCCAGCAGCCCGCAGGCTAATACGCAGTATTTT.

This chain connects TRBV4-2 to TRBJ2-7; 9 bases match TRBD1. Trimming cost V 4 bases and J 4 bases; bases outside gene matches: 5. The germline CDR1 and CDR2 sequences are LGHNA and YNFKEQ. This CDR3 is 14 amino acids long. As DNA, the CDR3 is TGTGCCAGCAGCCTCCGGGACAGGGCTTACGAGCAGTACTTC. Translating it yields CASSLRDRAYEQYF.

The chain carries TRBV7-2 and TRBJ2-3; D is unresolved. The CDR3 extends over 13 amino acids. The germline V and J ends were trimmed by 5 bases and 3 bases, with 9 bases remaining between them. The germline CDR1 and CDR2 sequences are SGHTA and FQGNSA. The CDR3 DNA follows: TGTGCCAGCAGCGCCGGAACTACAGATACGCAGTATTTT. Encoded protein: CASSAGTTDTQYF.

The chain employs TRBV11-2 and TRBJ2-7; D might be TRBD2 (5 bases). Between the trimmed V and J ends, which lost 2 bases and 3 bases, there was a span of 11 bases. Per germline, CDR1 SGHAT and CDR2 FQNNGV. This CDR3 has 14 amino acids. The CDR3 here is CASSLSMGVYEQYF. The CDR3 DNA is TGTGCCAGCAGCTTATCCATGGGAGTCTACGAGCAGTACTTC.

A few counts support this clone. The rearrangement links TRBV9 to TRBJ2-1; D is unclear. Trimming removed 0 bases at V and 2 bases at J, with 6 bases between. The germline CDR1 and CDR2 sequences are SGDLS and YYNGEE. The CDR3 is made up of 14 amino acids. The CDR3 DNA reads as TGTGCCAGCAGCGTAGGGGGTCCCTACAATGAGCAGTTCTTC. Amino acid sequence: CASSVGGPYNEQFF.

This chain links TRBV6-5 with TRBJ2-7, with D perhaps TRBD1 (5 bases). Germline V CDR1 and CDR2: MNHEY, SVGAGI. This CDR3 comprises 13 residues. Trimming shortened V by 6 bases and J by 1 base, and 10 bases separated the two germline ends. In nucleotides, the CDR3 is TGTGCCAGCAGCCCAGGGCCATCCTACGAGCAGTACTTC. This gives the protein CASSPGPSYEQYF.

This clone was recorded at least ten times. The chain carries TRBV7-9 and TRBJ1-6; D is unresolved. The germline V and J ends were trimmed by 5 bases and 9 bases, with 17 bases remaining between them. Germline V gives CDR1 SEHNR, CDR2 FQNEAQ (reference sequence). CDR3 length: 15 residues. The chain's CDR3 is CASSDGGIRGSPLHF. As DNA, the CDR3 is TGTGCCAGCAGCGACGGAGGGATTCGAGGTTCACCCCTCCACTTT.

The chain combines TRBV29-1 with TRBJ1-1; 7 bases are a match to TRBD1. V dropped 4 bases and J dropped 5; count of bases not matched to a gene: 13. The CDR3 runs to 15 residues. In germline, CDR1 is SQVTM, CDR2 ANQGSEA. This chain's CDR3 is CSVGRAAGGGTEAFF. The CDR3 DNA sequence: TGCAGCGTTGGTCGGGCGGCAGGGGGAGGGACTGAAGCTTTCTTT. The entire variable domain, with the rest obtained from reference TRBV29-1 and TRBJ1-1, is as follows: SAVISQKPSRDICQRGTSLTIQCQVDSQVTMMFWYRQQPGQSLTLIATANQGSEATYESGFVIDKFPISRPNLTFSTLTVSNMSPEDSSIYLCSVGRAAGGGTEAFFGQGTRLTVV.

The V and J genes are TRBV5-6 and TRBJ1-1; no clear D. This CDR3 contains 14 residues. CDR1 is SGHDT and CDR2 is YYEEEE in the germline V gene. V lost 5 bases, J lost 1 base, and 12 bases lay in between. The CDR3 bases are TGTGCCAGCAGATCCGGGCAAGCGAACACTGAAGCTTTCTTT. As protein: CASRSGQANTEAFF.

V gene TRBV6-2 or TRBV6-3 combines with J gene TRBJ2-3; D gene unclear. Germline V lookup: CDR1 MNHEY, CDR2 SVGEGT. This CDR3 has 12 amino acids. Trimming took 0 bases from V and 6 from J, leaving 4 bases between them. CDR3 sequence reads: CASSYSGDTQYF. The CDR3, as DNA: TGTGCCAGCAGTTACTCAGGGGATACGCAGTATTTT.

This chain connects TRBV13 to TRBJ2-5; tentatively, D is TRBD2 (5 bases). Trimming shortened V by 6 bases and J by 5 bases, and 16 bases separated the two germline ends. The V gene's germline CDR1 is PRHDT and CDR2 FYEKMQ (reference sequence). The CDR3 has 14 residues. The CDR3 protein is CASSQRPREETQYF. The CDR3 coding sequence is TGTGCCAGCAGTCAGCGCCCGAGGGAGGAGACCCAGTACTTC.

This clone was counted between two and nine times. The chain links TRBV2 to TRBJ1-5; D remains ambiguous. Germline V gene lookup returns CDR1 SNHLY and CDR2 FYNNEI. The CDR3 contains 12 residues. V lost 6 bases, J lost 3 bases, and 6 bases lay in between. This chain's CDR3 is CASRAVNQPQHF. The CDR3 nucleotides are TGTGCCAGCAGAGCCGTCAATCAGCCCCAGCATTTT.

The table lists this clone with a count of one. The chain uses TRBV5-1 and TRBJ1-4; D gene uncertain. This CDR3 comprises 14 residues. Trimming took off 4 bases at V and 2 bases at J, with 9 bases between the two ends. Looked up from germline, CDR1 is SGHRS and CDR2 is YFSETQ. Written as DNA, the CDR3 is TGCGCCAGCAGCCCGGGAGTGACTAATGAAAAACTGTTTTTT. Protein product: CASSPGVTNEKLFF.

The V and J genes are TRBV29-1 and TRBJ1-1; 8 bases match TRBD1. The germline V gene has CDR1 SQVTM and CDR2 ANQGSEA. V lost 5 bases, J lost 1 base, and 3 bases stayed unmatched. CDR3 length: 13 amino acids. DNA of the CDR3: TGCAGCGTTAAAGGGACAGGGAACACTGAAGCTTTCTTT. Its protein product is CSVKGTGNTEAFF.

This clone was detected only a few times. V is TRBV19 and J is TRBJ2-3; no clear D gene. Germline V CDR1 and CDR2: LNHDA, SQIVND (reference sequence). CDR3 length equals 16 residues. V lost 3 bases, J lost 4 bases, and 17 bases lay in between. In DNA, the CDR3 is TGTGCCAGTAGTATGACGTTGGTTCGGTCTGCAGATACGCAGTATTTT. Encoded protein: CASSMTLVRSADTQYF.

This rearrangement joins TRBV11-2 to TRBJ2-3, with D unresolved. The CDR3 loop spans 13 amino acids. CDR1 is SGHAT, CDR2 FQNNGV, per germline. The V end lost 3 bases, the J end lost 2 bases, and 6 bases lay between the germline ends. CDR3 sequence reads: CASSFGYTDTQYF. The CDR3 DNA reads TGTGCCAGCAGCTTCGGGTACACAGATACGCAGTATTTT.

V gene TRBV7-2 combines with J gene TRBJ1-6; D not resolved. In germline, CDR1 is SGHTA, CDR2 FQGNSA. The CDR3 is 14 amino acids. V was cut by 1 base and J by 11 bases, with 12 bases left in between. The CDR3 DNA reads TGTGCCAGCAGCTTAGATCCAGCTCAGCCACCCCTCCACTTT. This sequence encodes CASSLDPAQPPLHF.

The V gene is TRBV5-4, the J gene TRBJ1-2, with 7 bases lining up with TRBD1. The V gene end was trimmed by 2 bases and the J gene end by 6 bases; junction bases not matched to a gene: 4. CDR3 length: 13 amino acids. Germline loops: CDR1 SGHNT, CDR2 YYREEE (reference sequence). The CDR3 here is CASSFTGVNGYTF. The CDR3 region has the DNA TGTGCCAGCAGCTTCACAGGGGTCAATGGCTACACCTTC.

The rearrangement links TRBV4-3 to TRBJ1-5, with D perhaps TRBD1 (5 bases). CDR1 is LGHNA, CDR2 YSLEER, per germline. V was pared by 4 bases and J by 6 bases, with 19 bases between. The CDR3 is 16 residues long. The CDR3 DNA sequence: TGCGCCAGCAGCCGGGGTATTGGGACCCCACCTCAGCCCCAGCATTTT. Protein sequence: CASSRGIGTPPQPQHF.

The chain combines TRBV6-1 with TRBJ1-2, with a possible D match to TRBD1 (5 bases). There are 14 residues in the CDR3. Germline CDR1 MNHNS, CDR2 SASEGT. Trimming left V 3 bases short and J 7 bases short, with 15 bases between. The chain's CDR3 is CASSDGAVVLGYTF. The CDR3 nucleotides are TGTGCCAGCAGTGATGGGGCGGTGGTTCTTGGCTACACCTTC.

CDR3 sequence reads: CASSLYLAGGNSYEQYF. In DNA form, the CDR3 reads TGTGCCAGCAGCTTATACCTAGCGGGGGGGAACTCCTACGAGCAGTACTTC. J is TRBJ2-7 and V is TRBV7-6; 12 nucleotides align to TRBD2. The CDR3 length is 17 residues. The trim removed 2 bases at V and 0 bases at J, leaving 5 bases unmatched. CDR1 and CDR2 (germline): SGHVS, FNYEAQ.

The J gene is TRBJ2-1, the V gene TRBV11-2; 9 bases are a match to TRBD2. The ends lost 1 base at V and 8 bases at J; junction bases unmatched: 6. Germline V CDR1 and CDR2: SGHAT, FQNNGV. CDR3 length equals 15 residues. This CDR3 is CASSLVGGGADEQFF. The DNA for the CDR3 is TGTGCCAGCAGCTTAGTAGGCGGGGGGGCCGATGAGCAGTTCTTC.

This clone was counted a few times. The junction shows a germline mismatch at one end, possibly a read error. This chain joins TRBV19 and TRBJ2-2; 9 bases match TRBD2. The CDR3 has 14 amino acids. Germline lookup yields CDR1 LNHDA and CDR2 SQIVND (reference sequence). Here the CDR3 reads CAGGTSPKTGELFF. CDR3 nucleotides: TGTGCCGGGGGGACTAGCCCGAAAACCGGGGAGCTGTTTTTT.

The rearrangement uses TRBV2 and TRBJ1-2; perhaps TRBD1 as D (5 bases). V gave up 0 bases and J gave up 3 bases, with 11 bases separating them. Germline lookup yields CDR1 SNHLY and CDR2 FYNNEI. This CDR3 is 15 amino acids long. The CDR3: CASSEAAGRHYGYTF. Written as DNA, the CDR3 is TGTGCCAGCAGTGAAGCGGCAGGGAGGCACTATGGCTACACCTTC.